This T cell receptor beta chain was obtained from a study of shared clonotypes between healthy human individuals. Naive CD8 cells, CD45RO-negative and positively selected for CCR7, excluded terminally differentiated effector memory CD45RA+ cells. Assay: immunoSEQ multiplex PCR; the TCRdb copy retains only in-frame clones and omits some. The data show 630,000 or so clones, roughly 98% seen once. This clone has only one observation. Its matching antigen is unknown. Study findings and constraints: It was observed that 4% to 6% of naive CD4 clonotypes were shared across a few donors.

The TCR comes from a man aged 25 to 45 in good health. The sequenced material came from naive CD8+ T cells sorted from blood.

The CDR3 DNA is TGCAGCGTTGAACACCCCACAGGGGGGGCCCAGTACTTC. It yields the protein CSVEHPTGGAQYF. This rearrangement joins TRBV29-1 to TRBJ2-5, with D possibly TRBD1 on 8 matching bases. This CDR3 comprises 13 residues. The V end lost 2 bases, the J end lost 9 bases, and 16 bases lay between the germline ends. Germline V gives CDR1 SQVTM, CDR2 ANQGSEA.